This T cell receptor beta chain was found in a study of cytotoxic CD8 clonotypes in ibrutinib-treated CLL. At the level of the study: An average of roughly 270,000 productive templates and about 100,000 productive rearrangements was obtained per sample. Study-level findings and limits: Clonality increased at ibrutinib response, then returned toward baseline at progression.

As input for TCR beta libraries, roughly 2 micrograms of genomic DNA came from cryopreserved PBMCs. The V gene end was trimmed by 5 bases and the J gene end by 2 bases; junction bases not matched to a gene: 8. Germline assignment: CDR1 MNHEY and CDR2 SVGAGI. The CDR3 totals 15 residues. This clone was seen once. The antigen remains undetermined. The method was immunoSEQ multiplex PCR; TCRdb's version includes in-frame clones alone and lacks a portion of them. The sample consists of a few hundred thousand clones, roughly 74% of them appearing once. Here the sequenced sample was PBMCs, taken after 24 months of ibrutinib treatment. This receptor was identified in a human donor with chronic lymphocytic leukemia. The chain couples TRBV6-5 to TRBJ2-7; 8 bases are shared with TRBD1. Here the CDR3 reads CASSRGQGGTYEQYF. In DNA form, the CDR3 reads TGTGCCAGCAGTCGAGGACAGGGTGGGACCTACGAGCAGTACTTC.